The 6 T cell receptor beta chains reported below all come from one sample, sequenced in a study of regulatory T cells in long-lasting Graves disease. To make TCR beta libraries, researchers used iRepertoire HTBI primers and Arm-PCR of CDR3 regions. TCRdb re-called the multiplex PCR reads with MiXCR, one entry per CDR3 protein. The table lists 560,000 or so distinct CDR3 sequences, 15% to 20% of them singletons. The time point was: newly diagnosed GD, antithyroid drugs for less than 3 months. Generation of the TCR library employed RNA extracted from PBMCs. This same sample was also taken into another study, of T cells in Graves' hyperthyroidism and ophthalmopathy.

Sequences were derived from peripheral blood mononuclear cells (PBMCs), sampled at new diagnosis, from a patient treated with antithyroid drugs. The receptors stem from a man between 18 and 29 years old with Graves disease.

This clonotype was seen repeatedly, ten times or more. J is TRBJ2-7 and V is TRBV10-3; D is possibly TRBD1 (6 bases). The CDR3 has 16 amino acids. Per the germline V gene, CDR1 is ENHRY and CDR2 is SYGVKD. V dropped 6 bases and J dropped 0 bases, with 18 bases sitting between them. In nucleotides, the CDR3 is TGTGCCATCAGAGAAACCGGGACACCACTCTCCTACGAGCAGTACTTC. It is translated as CAIRETGTPLSYEQYF.

In its sample, this clonotype was seen a few times. V and J are TRBV5-6 and TRBJ2-7, with 9 bases lining up with TRBD1. The junction had 11 bases not matched to a gene; V was cut back by 4 bases and J by 0 bases. The CDR3 spans 17 residues. CDR1 is SGHDT and CDR2 is YYEEEE in the germline V gene. The CDR3 spells CASSPTPGQGTSYEQYF. DNA for the CDR3: TGTGCCAGCAGCCCAACGCCGGGACAGGGAACCTCCTACGAGCAGTACTTC.

This clonotype was seen a handful of times. The rearrangement uses TRBV19 and TRBJ2-3; 9 nucleotides match TRBD2. J was trimmed by 4 bases and V by 5 bases; bases with no gene match: 10. This CDR3 is 16 amino acids long. The V gene's germline CDR1 is LNHDA and CDR2 SQIVND (reference sequence). The CDR3: CASSVAASGTPDTQYF. In nucleotides, the CDR3 is TGTGCCAGTAGTGTCGCGGCTAGCGGGACCCCAGATACGCAGTATTTT.

In its sample, this clonotype was seen many times. V and J are TRBV5-1 and TRBJ2-3; 13 nucleotides match TRBD2. CDR1 and CDR2 (germline): SGHRS, YFSETQ. This CDR3 region has 16 residues. Trimming at V came to 2 bases and at J to 7 bases, leaving 7 bases not matched to a gene. The CDR3 DNA is TGCGCCAGCAGCTTTCGACTAGCGGGAGGTGAAAATACGCAGTATTTT. This encodes CASSFRLAGGENTQYF.

This chain connects TRBV27 to TRBJ2-3; no firm D call. Trimming pared 0 bases from V and 3 bases from J, leaving 13 bases between. CDR3 size: 16 residues. CDR1 is MNHEY, CDR2 SMNVEV, per germline (reference sequence). The CDR3, as DNA: TGTGCCAGCAGTTTATCGTGGGCGCCCCCGACAGATACGCAGTATTTT. Translating gives CASSLSWAPPTDTQYF.

This chain links TRBV12-3 or TRBV12-4 with TRBJ2-3, with TRBD2 matching over 14 bases. With 4 bases clipped from V and 4 bases from J, the junction kept 7 bases outside the gene matches. The CDR3 runs to 17 residues. The DNA of the CDR3 is TGTGCCAGCAGTTCCGGGACTAGCGGGAGTTATGCAGATACGCAGTATTTT. Translating it yields CASSSGTSGSYADTQYF.